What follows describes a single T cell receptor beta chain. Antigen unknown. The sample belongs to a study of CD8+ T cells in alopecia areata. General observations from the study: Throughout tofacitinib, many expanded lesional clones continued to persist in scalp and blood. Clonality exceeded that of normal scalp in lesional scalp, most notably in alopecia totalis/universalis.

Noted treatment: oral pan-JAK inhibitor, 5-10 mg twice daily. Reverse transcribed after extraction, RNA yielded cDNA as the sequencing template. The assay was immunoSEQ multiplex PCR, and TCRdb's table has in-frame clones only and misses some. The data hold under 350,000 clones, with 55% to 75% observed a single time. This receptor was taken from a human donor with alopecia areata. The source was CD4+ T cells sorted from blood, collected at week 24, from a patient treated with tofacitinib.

The CDR3 sequence is CASSISDRVGEQYF. The DNA of the CDR3 is TGTGCCAGCAGCATCTCGGACAGGGTCGGCGAGCAGTACTTC. The chain carries TRBV7-2 and TRBJ2-7; 8 bases align to TRBD1. Germline V gives CDR1 SGHTA, CDR2 FQGNSA. The CDR3 loop spans 14 amino acids. After removal of 5 bases from V and 6 bases from J, the junction contained 9 bases not matched to a gene.